These T cell receptor beta chains were read from a single sample in a study of molecular identifiers for immune sequencing clone quantification. Using its own MiXCR run on the PCR reads, TCRdb lists one record per CDR3 protein. This sample carries over 300,000 distinct CDR3 sequences, under 25% of them seen once, and the ten largest clones take about 0.7%. Specimen: naive CD8+ T cells from blood, with Jurkat cell RNA spiked in. The receptors originated from a human donor in good health. Some libraries in this study had Jurkat cell RNA spiked in. Both conserved end residues are part of each CDR3. A D gene is named only where the DNA matches it firmly. Not every row has a clone size; where given, it reads once, few, many or a size class.

many TRBJ2-3 15 TRBV5-1 TRBD2 TGCGCCAGCAGCTTACTAGCGGGGGAAGGTGATACGCAGTATTTT CASSLLAGEGDTQYF
- TRBJ1-1 15 TRBV4-3 - TGCGCCAGCAGCCGAGATCGATACGGGAGGACTGAAGCTTTCTTT CASSRDRYGRTEAFF
many TRBJ2-2 18 TRBV3-1 - TGTGCCAGCAGCCAGGGGTCCCCAGCGGTGGGAAAAGCCGGGGAGCTGTTTTTT CASSQGSPAVGKAGELFF
many TRBJ1-5 14 TRBV9 - TGTGCCAGCAGCGTAGACGGGGGGCCCCAGCCCCAGCATTTT CASSVDGGPQPQHF
- TRBJ2-1 18 TRBV7-8 TRBD2 TGTGCCAGCAGCCTAAACCCTATTAGCGGGAGAAGGGTGGCGCAGCAGTTCTTC CASSLNPISGRRVAQQFF
few TRBJ1-1 12 TRBV20-1 - TGCAGTGCCGACCAGGGTTACACTGAAGCTTTCTTT CSADQGYTEAFF
- TRBJ2-2 16 TRBV6-2/TRBV6-3 - TGTGCCAGCAGTTACTACCGGGCAGCGAACACCGGGGAGCTGGTTTTT CASSYYRAANTGELVF
many TRBJ2-1 13 TRBV30 - TGTGCCTGGAGCCGGACAGCCTACAATGAGCAGTTCTTC CAWSRTAYNEQFF
- TRBJ2-7 15 TRBV25-1 TRBD1 TGTGCCAGCAGCGCACTAGGGCAGGGGGCTGACGAGCAGTACTTC CASSALGQGADEQYF
few TRBJ2-3 18 TRBV27 TRBD2 TGTGCCAGCAGTTTAGAGTCTAGCGGGAGGGCAAGCACAGATACGCAGTATTTT CASSLESSGRASTDTQYF
- TRBJ2-2 16 TRBV4-3 - TGCGCCAGCAGCCAAGAGAGGGGCCTCCTTACCGGGGAGCTGTTTTTT CASSQERGLLTGELFF
many TRBJ1-1 14 TRBV19 - TGTGCCAGTAGGACTCCGGACAAGAACACTGAAGCTTTCTTT CASRTPDKNTEAFF
few TRBJ1-1 15 TRBV4-1 - TGCGCCAGCAGCCAAGATCGGAGCTACAACACTGAAGCTTTCTTT CASSQDRSYNTEAFF
- TRBJ2-3 15 TRBV12-3/TRBV12-4 TRBD2 TGTGCCAGCAGCGGTGGCGGGAGTATGACAGATACGCAGTATTTT CASSGGGSMTDTQYF
many TRBJ1-1 15 TRBV4-3 - TGCGCCAGCAGCCAGAAACAGGGTTTATTTACTGAAGCTTTCTTT CASSQKQGLFTEAFF
many TRBJ2-7 14 TRBV2 - TGTGCCAGCAGTGGAGGGGACACCACCTACGAGCAGTACTTC CASSGGDTTYEQYF
few TRBJ2-7 13 TRBV20-1 TRBD1 TGCAGTGCCGGAGGACAGGGAGTCTACGAGCAGTACTTC CSAGGQGVYEQYF
many TRBJ2-3 16 TRBV20-1 TRBD1 TGCAGTGCTAGAGACCGGGACAGGGTGTACACAGATACGCAGTATTTT CSARDRDRVYTDTQYF
few TRBJ2-3 15 TRBV7-2 TRBD1 TGTGCCAGCAGCTTCACAGGGGGTCTCTCAGATACGCAGTATTTT CASSFTGGLSDTQYF
- TRBJ2-5 17 TRBV27 TRBD2 TGTGCCAGCAGAACAACCGGACTAGCGGGGGCCAAAGAGACCCAGTACTTC CASRTTGLAGAKETQYF
- TRBJ2-2 14 TRBV30 - TGTGCCTGGAGCCCCCGACAGAGGACCGGGGAGCTGTTTTTT CAWSPRQRTGELFF
- TRBJ2-7 16 TRBV3-1 - TGTGCCAGCCGCCAATCGGTTGGCAGGGAAATCTACGAGCAGTACTTC CASRQSVGREIYEQYF
- TRBJ1-2 15 TRBV7-9 - TGTGCCAGCAGCCCGCCCGAAACAGGGATCTATGGCTACACCTTC CASSPPETGIYGYTF
- TRBJ1-1 17 TRBV4-1 - TGCGCCAGCAGTCCAAGTCATGAAACGAGTAGGGGCACTGAAGCTTTCTTT CASSPSHETSRGTEAFF
many TRBJ1-5 13 TRBV7-6 - TGTGCCAGCAGTCCCGAGGGGTTTCAGCCCCAGCATTTT CASSPEGFQPQHF
many TRBJ2-3 14 TRBV6-5 - TGTGCCAGCAGTTTTTATGGGGAGGCAGATACGCAGTATTTT CASSFYGEADTQYF
- TRBJ2-7 15 TRBV28 - TGTGCCAGCAGGTTTCAGGGTAGGAGCTCCTACGAGCAGTACTTC CASRFQGRSSYEQYF
many TRBJ1-1 13 TRBV6-5 TRBD1 TGTGCCAGCAGAGGGACAGCATACACTGAAGCTTTCTTT CASRGTAYTEAFF
- TRBJ2-2 14 TRBV6-2/TRBV6-3 - TGTGCCACCCAAGAGCGGTGGATCACCGGGGAGCTGTTTTTT CATQERWITGELFF
- TRBJ2-3 15 TRBV5-1 TRBD1 TGCGCCAGCAGCCTGGGACAGCATAGCACAGATACGCTGTATTTT CASSLGQHSTDTLYF
many TRBJ2-2 11 TRBV29-1 - TGCAGCGTAGAATACACCGGGGAGCTGTTTTTT CSVEYTGELFF
- TRBJ2-6 17 TRBV11-2 TRBD1 TGTGCCAGCAGCTTGGGACAGGGAGCTTCAGGGGCCAACGTCCTGACTTTC CASSLGQGASGANVLTF
many TRBJ2-3 14 TRBV28 - TGTGCCAGCAGTTTTGGTCTTAGGCCAGATACGCAGTATTTT CASSFGLRPDTQYF
many TRBJ2-3 15 TRBV7-9 TRBD2 TGTGCCAGCAGCTTTCTAGCGGGAACCACGGGTACGCAGTATTTT CASSFLAGTTGTQYF
- TRBJ2-5 14 TRBV28 - TGTGCCAGCAGTCCATTAGCCTTAGCAGAGACCCAGTACTTC CASSPLALAETQYF
many TRBJ2-3 13 TRBV30 - TGTGCCTGGAGTCATGTTAGCACAGATACGCAGTATTTT CAWSHVSTDTQYF
few TRBJ1-2 14 TRBV18 - TGTGCCAGCTCACCATCGGGACCGGACTATGGCTACACCTTC CASSPSGPDYGYTF
few TRBJ2-1 15 TRBV11-2 TRBD2 TGTGCCAGCAGCTTAGGAGCGGGAGCTAACAATGAGCAGTTCTTC CASSLGAGANNEQFF
many TRBJ2-7 13 TRBV5-1 - TGCGCCAGCAGCGCCACAGGGACCCACGAGCAGTACTTC CASSATGTHEQYF
many TRBJ1-5 14 TRBV19 - TGTGCCAGTATTTCTTCGCTGGGAAGCCAGCCCCAGCATTTT CASISSLGSQPQHF
- TRBJ2-3 14 TRBV6-2/TRBV6-3 - TGTGCCAGCAGAACGCCGTATCTTGGGGATACGCAGTATTTT CASRTPYLGDTQYF
- TRBJ2-3 17 TRBV28 - TGTGCCAGCAGTACCCGCCGACGGTCCGTTAGCACAGATACGCAGTATTTT CASSTRRRSVSTDTQYF
few TRBJ2-5 18 TRBV7-9 - TGTGCCAGCAGCTTCGACCCTGCCGGACTGAGGTACCAAGAGACCCAGTACTTC CASSFDPAGLRYQETQYF
- TRBJ2-7 15 TRBV6-2/TRBV6-3 TRBD2 TGTGCCAGCAACTCACTAGCGGGGGGGCGGAACGAGCAGTACTTC CASNSLAGGRNEQYF
many TRBJ2-3 13 TRBV7-9 - TGTGCCAGCAGCTTTATCGCGTCAGATACGCAGTATTTT CASSFIASDTQYF
few TRBJ1-5 18 TRBV4-3 - TGCGCCAGCAGCCAAGATGTGACACCCGGGTTCGGCAATCAGCCCCAGCATTTT CASSQDVTPGFGNQPQHF
- TRBJ2-2 15 TRBV19 - TGTGCCAGTAGTATATCGTCAGGTGGCACCGGGAAGCTGTTTTTT CASSISSGGTGKLFF
- TRBJ2-1 13 TRBV12-3/TRBV12-4 - TGTGCCAGCAGTTTTTGGTCCTACAATGAGCAGTTCTTC CASSFWSYNEQFF
few TRBJ2-5 15 TRBV28 TRBD1 TGTGCCAGCAGTTCTGTGACAGGGGGTTTAGAGACCCAGTACTTC CASSSVTGGLETQYF
- TRBJ2-5 14 TRBV7-9 TRBD1 TGTGCCAGCAGCCGAGGACAGGGACAAGAGACCCAGTACTTC CASSRGQGQETQYF
many TRBJ2-3 13 TRBV30 - TGTGCCTGGAGTGTTATTGTTACAGATACGCAGTATTTT CAWSVIVTDTQYF